The T cell receptor (beta chain) under discussion was sequenced for a study of blood T cell repertoires in COVID-19. The wider study: Collection of acute and convalescent COVID-19 samples took place in the United States, Italy and Spain. From T cells, B-cell-depleted T cells, or PBMCs came the material, which was cDNA or gDNA.

Trimming cost V 2 bases and J 4 bases, with 8 bases left between them. Germline CDR1 reads LGHNA; CDR2 reads YSLEER. The CDR3 length is 13 residues. In the authors' workflow: Researchers report that nucleated cell counts were estimated from reference gene primer amplification. Repertoires were generated with immunoSEQ multiplex PCR, while TCRdb's copy carries only in-frame clones and drops some. From that table come the V and J calls and clone size; the DNA was used to work out D and trimming. The repertoire holds 97,000 or so clones, with approximately 86% as singletons. This sequence joins TRBV4-3 and TRBJ1-2, with D hard to call. Sequencing input: peripheral blood. The TCR was taken from a man between 65 and 79 years old with active or convalescent COVID-19. The CDR3 DNA sequence: TGCGCCAGCAGCCAACAGCGGAGCTATGGCTACACCTTC. It encodes CASSQQRSYGYTF.